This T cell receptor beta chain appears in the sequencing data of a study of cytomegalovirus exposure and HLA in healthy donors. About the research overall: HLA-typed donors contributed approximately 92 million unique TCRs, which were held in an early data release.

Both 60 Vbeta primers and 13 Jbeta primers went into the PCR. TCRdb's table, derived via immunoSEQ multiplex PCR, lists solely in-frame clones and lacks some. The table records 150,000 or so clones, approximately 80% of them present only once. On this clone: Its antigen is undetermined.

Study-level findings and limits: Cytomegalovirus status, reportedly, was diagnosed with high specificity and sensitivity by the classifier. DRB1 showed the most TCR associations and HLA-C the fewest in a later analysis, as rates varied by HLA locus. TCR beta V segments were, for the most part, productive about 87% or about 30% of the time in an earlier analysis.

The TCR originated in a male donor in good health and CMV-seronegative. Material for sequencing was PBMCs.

The CDR3 sequence is CASSPRGGNEQFF. The CDR3 DNA is TGCGCCAGCAGTCCCAGGGGAGGGAATGAGCAGTTCTTC. This chain uses TRBV5-1 with TRBJ2-1; D is possibly TRBD2 (7 bases). Germline V gene sequence: CDR1 SGHRS, CDR2 YFSETQ. The CDR3 extends over 13 amino acids. V lost 5 bases, J lost 7 bases, and 13 bases lay in between. The whole variable domain, remainder taken from reference TRBV5-1 and TRBJ2-1, is KAGVTQTPRYLIKTRGQQVTLSCSPISGHRSVSWYQQTPGQGLQFLFEYFSETQRNKGNFPGRFSGRQFSNSRSEMNVSTLELGDSALYLCASSPRGGNEQFFGPGTRLTVL.